This is a list of T cell receptor beta chains from one sample in a study of T cells after yellow fever vaccination. From the 5' RACE reads, TCRdb called clonotypes with MiXCR, one entry per CDR3 protein. The sample contains 100,000 to 150,000 distinct CDR3 sequences, roughly 15% of which appear only once. Here the sequenced sample was CD8+ T cells sorted from PBMCs, taken 5 days after the yellow fever booster vaccination. The source of these receptors is a man aged 18 to 35 who received the YFV17D yellow fever vaccine. The CDR3 runs from the conserved cysteine through the conserved F or W. The order of the fields is D gene, clone size, V gene, CDR3 length, J gene, CDR3 DNA, CDR3 protein. The D gene is left open where the match is weak. Clone size, where shown, is once, few, many, or a class for clones that have expanded.

D: -; size: few; V: TRBV27; length: 13; J: TRBJ1-5; DNA: TGTGCCAGCAGTTGGGGGAGCAATCAGCCCCAGCATTTT; CDR3: CASSWGSNQPQHF
D: -; size: -; V: TRBV20-1; length: 15; J: TRBJ2-5; DNA: TGCAGTGCTAGAATCTGGGGGGGGCTCGGGGAGACCCAGTACTTC; CDR3: CSARIWGGLGETQYF
D: -; size: -; V: TRBV6-2/TRBV6-3; length: 13; J: TRBJ1-5; DNA: TGTGCCAGCAGTTACGGGGGAGGGCAGCCCCAGCATTTT; CDR3: CASSYGGGQPQHF
D: -; size: few; V: TRBV18; length: 16; J: TRBJ1-4; DNA: TGTGCCAGCTCATTCCGGGACACCGCAACTAATGAAAAACTGTTTTTT; CDR3: CASSFRDTATNEKLFF
D: -; size: few; V: TRBV29-1; length: 12; J: TRBJ2-5; DNA: TGCAGCGTTGGCAGGGTCCAAGAGACCCAGTACTTC; CDR3: CSVGRVQETQYF
D: -; size: -; V: TRBV25-1; length: 13; J: TRBJ2-5; DNA: TGTGCCAGCTCGCCGGGACCCTCCACGGCCCAGTACTTC; CDR3: CASSPGPSTAQYF
D: TRBD1; size: -; V: TRBV5-8; length: 14; J: TRBJ2-1; DNA: TGTGCCAGCAGCTTTGGGACAGGGAACAATGAGCAGTTCTTC; CDR3: CASSFGTGNNEQFF
D: -; size: -; V: TRBV7-2; length: 13; J: TRBJ2-1; DNA: TGTGCCAGCAGCCTCACAGGGCCTTCGGAGCAGTTCTTC; CDR3: CASSLTGPSEQFF
D: TRBD2; size: -; V: TRBV4-3; length: 16; J: TRBJ2-1; DNA: TGCGCCAGCAGCCAAGATTGGGCGGGGGGGCAGAATGAGCAGTTCTTC; CDR3: CASSQDWAGGQNEQFF
D: TRBD2; size: few; V: TRBV6-5; length: 16; J: TRBJ2-7; DNA: TGTGCCAGCAGTTACACGGCCAGCGGGGGGGCATACGAGCAGTACTTC; CDR3: CASSYTASGGAYEQYF
D: TRBD2; size: few; V: TRBV27; length: 17; J: TRBJ2-1; DNA: TGTGCCAGCAGTTTAGTCACCAAGACTAGCGGGGTCTATGAGCAGTTCTTC; CDR3: CASSLVTKTSGVYEQFF
D: TRBD2; size: -; V: TRBV6-2/TRBV6-3; length: 18; J: TRBJ2-2; DNA: TGTGCCAGCAGTTCCTTGACTAGCGGGGGGGAAAACACCGGGGAGCTGTTTTTT; CDR3: CASSSLTSGGENTGELFF
D: TRBD1; size: -; V: TRBV4-3; length: 15; J: TRBJ1-2; DNA: TGCGCCAGCAGCCAAGAGGGACAGGTCAACTATGGCTACACCTTC; CDR3: CASSQEGQVNYGYTF
D: TRBD2; size: many; V: TRBV10-2; length: 17; J: TRBJ2-6; DNA: TGCGCCAGCAGTGGTGGGGGGACTAACTCTGGGGCCAACGTCCTGACTTTC; CDR3: CASSGGGTNSGANVLTF
D: -; size: many; V: TRBV5-5; length: 15; J: TRBJ1-1; DNA: TGTGCCAGCAGCTTGGCCTCTGGGTCGGGCACTGAAGCTTTCTTT; CDR3: CASSLASGSGTEAFF
D: -; size: few; V: TRBV6-5; length: 13; J: TRBJ2-5; DNA: TGTGCCAGCAGTTACGGTGGGGTTGAGACCCAGTACTTC; CDR3: CASSYGGVETQYF